A single sample gave rise to the 21 T cell receptor beta chains below, sequenced in a study of T cells in Graves' hyperthyroidism and ophthalmopathy. From RNA transcripts, TCR beta CDR3 regions were amplified. First-round RT-PCR with HTBI primers amplified the TCR CDR3 region. In TCRdb, the multiplex PCR reads were re-called with MiXCR into one record per CDR3 protein. Among fewer than 600,000 distinct CDR3 sequences listed, 13% to 15% were seen once. Source material: blood. The origin of the receptors is a woman aged 18 to 35 with Graves' hyperthyroidism.

This clonotype was found a few times. This chain joins TRBV29-1 and TRBJ1-1; 9 bases align to TRBD1. The germline gives CDR1 SQVTM, CDR2 ANQGSEA. CDR3 size: 13 residues. V shed 6 bases and J 4 bases; nucleotides not matched to a gene: 6. The CDR3 protein is CSVRQGGVTEAFF. The CDR3 DNA sequence: TGCAGCGTCCGACAGGGGGGCGTCACTGAAGCTTTCTTT.

This clonotype was seen many times. This chain links TRBV28 with TRBJ1-2; D might be TRBD1 (5 bases). From germline, CDR1 is MDHEN and CDR2 SYDVKM. The V and J ends lost 6 bases and 0 bases respectively, with 11 bases between them. CDR3 size: 14 residues. For the CDR3, the DNA is TGTGCCAGCAGGATCCCGACAGCTAACTATGGCTACACCTTC. It is translated as CASRIPTANYGYTF.

This clonotype was observed at least ten times. This chain links TRBV12-3 or TRBV12-4 with TRBJ1-5; D is uncertain. V lost 2 bases, J lost 5 bases, and 10 bases lay in between. CDR3 length equals 14 residues. The CDR3 nucleotides are TGTGCCAGCAGTTTAACGGACGGCTATCAGCCCCAGCATTTT. Translating gives CASSLTDGYQPQHF.

The table lists this clonotype with many counts. The chain carries TRBV11-2 and TRBJ2-7, with TRBD2 matching 9 bases. The germline V gene encodes CDR1 SGHAT and CDR2 FQNNGV. The CDR3 runs 15 residues. Losses at the gene ends were 5 bases for V and 4 bases for J; bases not matched to a gene: 9. CDR3 in DNA: TGTGCCAGCAGCATCGATAGCGGGAGATTTTACGAGCAGTACTTC. Its translation: CASSIDSGRFYEQYF.

This clonotype occurred many times. V gene TRBV2 combines with J gene TRBJ2-7, with TRBD1 identical over 10 bases. The V gene end was trimmed by 6 bases and the J gene end by 2 bases; junction bases not matched to a gene: 1. CDR3 length: 13 residues. Germline V gene data show CDR1 as SNHLY and CDR2 as FYNNEI. CDR3 in DNA: TGTGCCAGCAGAGGGACAGGGGCCTACGAGCAGTACTTC. Translated, it gives CASRGTGAYEQYF.

This clonotype was observed at least ten times. The V call is TRBV3-1, the J call TRBJ1-5; D uncertain. This CDR3 is built from 15 residues. V shed 5 bases and J shed 7 bases, with 18 bases lying between them. The germline V gene has CDR1 LGHDT and CDR2 YNNKEL (reference sequence). In nucleotides, the CDR3 is TGTGCCAGCAGCACGGACGGAATTAGCGACCAGCCCCAGCATTTT. Translation: CASSTDGISDQPQHF.

In this sample, this clonotype turned up many times. The J gene is TRBJ2-2, the V gene TRBV5-1; D ambiguous. Germline V gene lookup returns CDR1 SGHRS and CDR2 YFSETQ. The V and J ends lost 2 bases and 10 bases respectively, with 6 bases between them. The CDR3 contains 11 residues. The CDR3: CASSFHEELFF. The CDR3 DNA is TGCGCCAGCAGCTTCCACGAGGAGCTGTTTTTT.

Notes on this clonotype: A much larger clone differs from this one at a single base, so this may be a read error. The V and J genes are TRBV11-2 and TRBJ2-2, with D perhaps assigned TRBD1 or TRBD2 (5 bases each). Looked up from germline, CDR1 is SGHAT and CDR2 is FQNNGV. The CDR3 consists of 15 residues. Trimming removed 7 bases from V and 6 bases from J, with 18 bases in between. CDR3 DNA: TGTGCCAGCATGTTGAGAGGGGTGCGGCCCGGGGAGCTGTTTTTT. Translated, it gives CASMLRGVRPGELFF.

This clonotype has just a few counts. The V call is TRBV27, the J call TRBJ1-6; 11 bases align to TRBD1. V shed 2 bases, J shed 10 bases, and the junction held 4 bases outside the gene matches. There are 15 residues in the CDR3. The germline V gene has CDR1 MNHEY and CDR2 SMNVEV (reference sequence). CDR3 loop: CASSLKGQGESPLHF. The DNA for the CDR3 is TGTGCCAGCAGTTTAAAGGGACAGGGGGAATCACCCCTCCACTTT.

Ten or more counts support this clonotype. The chain carries TRBV6-2 or TRBV6-3 and TRBJ2-7, with TRBD2 matching 14 bases. The CDR3 consists of 15 residues. V was pared by 7 bases and J by 9 bases, with 11 bases of the junction left unmatched. Germline V lookup: CDR1 MNHEY, CDR2 SVGEGT. CDR3 sequence reads: CASMGLAGELWVQYF. Written as DNA, the CDR3 is TGTGCCAGCATGGGACTAGCGGGAGAGTTGTGGGTGCAGTACTTC.

There are many counts of this clonotype. The V gene is TRBV7-3, the J gene TRBJ2-3; D not resolved. The length of the CDR3 is 15 residues. V was shortened by 1 base and J by 0 bases, with 8 bases between the two germline ends. Per germline, CDR1 SGHTA and CDR2 FQGTGA. This CDR3 is CASSLMGGSTDTQYF. CDR3 DNA: TGTGCCAGCAGCTTAATGGGCGGAAGCACAGATACGCAGTATTTT. Full variable domain (missing parts from reference TRBV7-3 and TRBJ2-3): GAGVSQTPSNKVTEKGKYVELRCDPISGHTALYWYRQSLGQGPEFLIYFQGTGAADDSGLPNDRFFAVRPEGSVSTLKIQRTERGDSAVYLCASSLMGGSTDTQYFGPGTRLTVL.

The J gene is TRBJ1-6, the V gene TRBV25-1, with D tentatively TRBD1 (5 bases). The CDR3 totals 13 residues. V lost 6 bases, J lost 7 bases, and 10 bases lay in between. Germline V gene data show CDR1 as MGHDK and CDR2 as SYGVNS. This CDR3 is CASRGLENSPLHF. The CDR3 DNA follows: TGTGCCAGCAGGGGGCTCGAGAATTCACCCCTCCACTTT.

The table lists this clonotype with many counts. The chain recombines TRBV11-1 with TRBJ1-1; D gene uncertain. Germline assignment: CDR1 SGHAT and CDR2 FQDESV (reference sequence). Trimming left V 0 bases short and J 3 bases short, with 8 bases between. The CDR3 is made up of 14 amino acids. Here the CDR3 DNA reads TGTGCCAGCAGCTTAGCCGGGTGGGACACTGAAGCTTTCTTT. Translating it yields CASSLAGWDTEAFF.

Remarks on this clonotype: One base away lies a much larger clone, so this may be a sequencing read error. J is TRBJ2-2 and V is TRBV9; 10 positions agree with TRBD2. CDR1 SGDLS and CDR2 YYNGEE come from the germline V gene. CDR3 length equals 17 residues. Trimming removed 3 bases from V and 4 bases from J; junction bases left unmatched: 9. The CDR3 here is CASSAERAGGGTGELFF. In DNA, the CDR3 is TGTGCCAGCAGCGCAGAAAGAGCGGGAGGGGGCACCGGGGAGCTGTTTTTT. The variable domain in full, with the rest retrieved from reference TRBV9 and TRBJ2-2, is DSGVTQTPKHLITATGQRVTLRCSPRSGDLSVYWYQQSLDQGLQFLIQYYNGEERAKGNILERFSAQQFPDLHSELNLSSLELGDSALYFCASSAERAGGGTGELFFGEGSRLTVL.

Remarks on this clonotype: A much larger clone sits a single nucleotide away, making a read error possible. The chain recombines TRBV7-8 with TRBJ2-1, with TRBD2 matching over 11 bases. The end of the DNA fits TRBJ2-7 better, so the J call may be wrong. Germline CDR1 reads SGHVS; CDR2 reads FQNEAQ. The CDR3 spans 18 residues. The CDR3 DNA follows: TGTGCCAGCAGCTTAGCGCTGGGACTAGCGGTCGGCGGGAATGAGCAGTACTTC. Residues: CASSLALGLAVGGNEQYF.

V usage is TRBV25-1 and J usage is TRBJ2-1; D is uncertain. The germline V gene has CDR1 MGHDK and CDR2 SYGVNS. The CDR3 contains 14 residues. Between the trimmed V and J ends, which lost 5 bases and 3 bases, there was a span of 11 bases. The CDR3 reads CASSSGTVYNEQFF. The CDR3 DNA follows: TGTGCCAGCAGTTCGGGTACAGTCTACAATGAGCAGTTCTTC.

This clonotype was seen many times. The chain employs TRBV6-1 and TRBJ2-2; TRBD2 might be the D (6 bases). V lost 8 bases, J lost 2 bases, and 9 bases lay in between. Germline-derived CDR1 and CDR2 are MNHNS and SASEGT. This CDR3 has 13 amino acids. CDR3 sequence reads: CASAGLNTGELFF. Written as DNA, the CDR3 is TGTGCCAGCGCGGGACTTAACACCGGGGAGCTGTTTTTT.

This clonotype showed up many times. The rearrangement joins TRBV3-1 to TRBJ1-2, with D possibly being TRBD1 (5 bases). The CDR3 covers 14 residues. Trimming took off 4 bases at V and 2 bases at J, with 11 bases between the two ends. Germline CDR1 LGHDT, CDR2 YNNKEL (reference sequence). The chain's CDR3 is CASSLGTSNYGYTF. The CDR3, as DNA: TGTGCCAGCAGCCTCGGGACTTCCAACTATGGCTACACCTTC.

The chain carries TRBV6-2 or TRBV6-3 and TRBJ1-4; D remains unclear. Germline loops: CDR1 MNHEY, CDR2 SVGEGT. The CDR3 length is 15 residues. Trimming took 0 bases from V and 4 from J, leaving 9 bases between them. The CDR3 nucleotides are TGTGCCAGCAGTTACTCCGGGGTCAATAATGAAAAACTGTTTTTT. This encodes CASSYSGVNNEKLFF.

This clonotype was observed many times. The CDR3 protein is CSASSGSGYNEQFF. The CDR3, as DNA: TGCAGTGCTAGTTCGGGCTCAGGGTACAATGAGCAGTTCTTC. V is TRBV20-1 and J is TRBJ2-1; D may be TRBD1 (5 bases). V lost 3 bases, J lost 4 bases, and 13 bases lay in between. This CDR3 is 14 amino acids long. The germline V gene has CDR1 DFQATT and CDR2 SNEGSKA (reference sequence).

This clonotype was counted many times. The V gene is TRBV30, the J gene TRBJ2-1; D remains ambiguous. CDR1 and CDR2 (germline): GTSNPN, SVGIG (reference sequence). V dropped 7 bases and J dropped 0 bases, with 13 bases sitting between them. The CDR3 spans 14 residues. CDR3 residues: CASRHLSSYNEQFF. As DNA, the CDR3 is TGTGCCTCCCGACACTTAAGCTCCTACAATGAGCAGTTCTTC.